This T cell receptor beta chain is from a study of control samples from healthy donors and cancer patients. V was clipped by 0 bases and J by 9 bases; unmatched bases: 5. The CDR3 loop spans 14 amino acids. Per germline, CDR1 SGHRS and CDR2 YFSETQ. TCRdb's table, derived via immunoSEQ multiplex PCR, lists solely in-frame clones and lacks some. The sample lists about 75,000 clones, approximately 94% seen once, with about 6% in the top ten. The receptor was isolated from a woman between 40 and 55 years old in good health. The chain uses TRBV5-1 and TRBJ2-1, with 8 bases matching TRBD1. Sequencing used blood. The CDR3 spells CASSLEQGVVEQFF. The CDR3 DNA is TGCGCCAGCAGCTTGGAACAGGGGGTGGTTGAGCAGTTCTTC.